This T cell receptor (beta chain) was documented in a study of CD8 T cells in ankylosing spondylitis (dated by TCRdb to 2016 to 2017). Regarding the study in general: The study set out to find disease-linked TCR variants by profiling T cell receptor beta repertoires in ankylosing spondylitis patients and healthy donors. The full study cohort was made up of 20 to 25 ankylosing spondylitis patients and around 100 healthy donors. Peripheral blood was sampled, and synovial fluid was also collected from ankylosing spondylitis patients. General findings and caveats noted by the study authors: Blood from ankylosing spondylitis patients appeared to be characterized by a TCR beta motif made up of 8 or 9 highly homologous amino acid variants. Some TCR beta motif variants had previously been reported in synovial fluid and blood of reactive arthritis patients, which suggested common disease-initiation mechanisms. Significant enrichment of the disease-linked clones was reported in matched synovial fluid samples from ankylosing spondylitis patients. The disease-linked clones showed a CD8+ phenotype and occurred at relatively low frequencies in peripheral blood.

The germline V gene supplies CDR1 SGHAT and CDR2 FQNNGV. Including the terminal cysteine and phenylalanine, the CDR3 comprises 17 residues. The CDR3 DNA has 51 bases and is translated from base 1. V loses 6 bases at its end and J loses 5 bases; junction bases beyond the gene matches: 12. This clonotype was seen a few times. No cognate antigen has been identified for it. Per-nucleotide qualities are absent, and no much larger clonotype sits a single base away. Reads for this sample came from an Illumina HiSeq 2500. Quantitative 5'-RACE with molecular barcodes was used to prepare TCR beta libraries. As for the original processing: A new computational method, built on a probabilistic model of VDJ rearrangement, was used to identify disease-linked TCR variants. TCRdb applied fastp at Q25 and MiXCR to the public reads, then kept only in-frame beta chains. One record per CDR3 amino acid sequence lists the most common genes and DNA. The authors' filters were not applied to this entry. Across this sample there are roughly 670,000 distinct CDR3 sequences, with around 17% seen only once. The ten largest clones represent around a fifth of the sample.

The specimen was blood, either unsorted or a sorted T cell fraction (not recorded which). This TCR came from a male donor with ankylosing spondylitis. The chain joins TRBV11-2 to TRBJ2-2; TRBD2 fits 10 bases in the junction. The nucleotide sequence reads as follows: TGTGCCAGCAGGTTTTGGGAGCTAGCGGGAGATACCGGGGAGCTGTTTTTT. Translated, it reads CASRFWELAGDTGELFF.